The clone carrying this TCR beta chain appeared a few times. The antigen remains unidentified. The data stem from a study of post-analysis software for immune sequencing data. Overall study context: Patients had relapsing-remitting, secondary progressive or progressive-relapsing multiple sclerosis; some lacked subtype. The study's findings and limits: F-measure co-clustering was strong for batch-matched samples. Roughly five TRBV segments occurring more often in patients than controls included TRBV5-6, TRBV5-1 and TRBV20-1.

Each TCR beta cDNA library carried unique molecular identifiers. In TCRdb, the PCR reads were re-called with MiXCR into one record per CDR3 protein. The data show around 770,000 distinct CDR3 sequences, with around 46% seen just once and 4.9% held by the top ten. Per the germline V gene, CDR1 is MNHEY and CDR2 is SVGAGI. The CDR3 has 10 residues. The genes are TRBV6-5 and TRBJ2-7; D is unresolved. TRBJ2-5 explains the end of the DNA better; the J call may be wrong. The sequence came from a girl aged 5-17 years with multiple sclerosis. Sequencing used blood. This CDR3 is CASGVETQYF. The CDR3 region has the DNA TGTGCCAGCGGGGTGGAGACCCAGTACTTC.